These 9 T cell receptor beta chains came from one sample sequenced in a study of cytomegalovirus exposure and HLA in healthy donors. Only in-frame clones appear in the TCRdb table, and some are missing; sequencing was by immunoSEQ multiplex PCR. The sample yields 70,000 to 75,000 clones, about 94% seen once. What was sequenced was PBMCs. The receptors were gathered from a woman aged 18-35 years in good health and CMV-seronegative.

V usage is TRBV4-1 and J usage is TRBJ2-7, with TRBD1 identical over 9 bases. CDR3 length: 13 amino acids. Germline V gives CDR1 MGHRA, CDR2 YSYEKL. V lost 1 base and J lost 6; bases outside the gene matches: 1. CDR3 nucleotide sequence: TGCGCCAGCAGCCAAGGGACAGGGGCCGAGCAGTACTTC. Translation: CASSQGTGAEQYF.

This sequence joins TRBV19 and TRBJ2-3; weak D call: TRBD1 (6 bases). Per germline, CDR1 LNHDA and CDR2 SQIVND (reference sequence). CDR3 length equals 15 residues. V was clipped by 7 bases and J by 2 bases, with 16 bases between them. CDR3 in DNA: TGTGCCAGTAATCCCCGGGACAAATACACAGATACGCAGTATTTT. Amino acids: CASNPRDKYTDTQYF.

The chain links TRBV6-4 to TRBJ1-1, with TRBD1 as a possible D gene (5 bases). With 8 bases removed from V and 3 bases from J, the gap between germline ends came to 13 bases. CDR1 and CDR2 (germline): MRHNA, SNTAGT. This CDR3 contains 13 residues. In DNA form, the CDR3 reads TGTGCCAGCGTAGGAGGAGGGGACACTGAAGCTTTCTTT. Protein product: CASVGGGDTEAFF.

The DNA of the CDR3 is TGTGCCAGCAGTGCCCGCGGGGGGCAAAATCAGCCCCAGCATTTT. This sequence encodes CASSARGGQNQPQHF. V and J are TRBV6-5 and TRBJ1-5; D perhaps matches TRBD1 (6 bases). This CDR3 is 15 amino acids long. Germline assignment: CDR1 MNHEY and CDR2 SVGAGI. V gave up 5 bases and J gave up 4 bases, with 15 bases separating them.

The CDR3 sequence is CASSVRGNPNEQFF. As DNA, the CDR3 is TGTGCCAGCAGTGTAAGGGGGAACCCAAATGAGCAGTTCTTC. V and J are TRBV6-5 and TRBJ2-1; D possibly corresponds to TRBD1 (6 bases). Germline lookup yields CDR1 MNHEY and CDR2 SVGAGI. The CDR3 runs 14 residues. Trimming took off 5 bases at V and 7 bases at J, with 15 bases between the two ends.

This rearrangement joins TRBV10-3 to TRBJ2-7, with 7 bases identical to TRBD1. Germline V gene lookup returns CDR1 ENHRY and CDR2 SYGVKD. This CDR3 is 17 amino acids long. V shed 4 bases, J shed 0 bases, and the junction held 12 bases outside the gene matches. In DNA form, the CDR3 reads TGTGCCATCAGTGGACCCCACCAGGACAGGAGCTCCTACGAGCAGTACTTC. Residues: CAISGPHQDRSSYEQYF.

V gene TRBV27 combines with J gene TRBJ2-7; the D gene is possibly TRBD2 (6 bases). Germline V gene data show CDR1 as MNHEY and CDR2 as SMNVEV (reference sequence). Between the trimmed V and J ends, which lost 3 bases and 5 bases, there was a span of 14 bases. The CDR3 sequence is 14 residues long. This CDR3 is CASSLAGSLHEQYF. CDR3 nucleotides: TGTGCCAGCAGTTTGGCGGGGAGTCTCCACGAGCAGTACTTC.

This CDR3 is CASSATGAGETQYF. The DNA for the CDR3 is TGTGCCAGCAGTGCGACAGGGGCTGGAGAGACCCAGTACTTC. The V gene is TRBV5-6, the J gene TRBJ2-5, with 8 bases that match TRBD1. Germline V CDR1 and CDR2: SGHDT, YYEEEE. The CDR3 has 14 residues. The J segment lost 4 bases and the V segment lost 5 bases, leaving 7 bases of the junction unmatched.

This chain links TRBV5-6 with TRBJ2-1; 12 bases fit TRBD2. Looked up from germline, CDR1 is SGHDT and CDR2 is YYEEEE. The CDR3 runs to 15 residues. The V and J ends lost 3 bases and 5 bases, in that order; junction bases with no gene match: 3. CDR3 DNA: TGTGCCAGCAGCTCAACTAGCGGGAGGCACAATGAGCAGTTCTTC. This gives the protein CASSSTSGRHNEQFF.